The entry below describes one T cell receptor (beta chain). Its target is not known. TCRdb's copy holds only in-frame clones and misses some; the assay was immunoSEQ multiplex PCR. The repertoire includes 75,000 to 100,000 clones, roughly 92% of them detected once, and over 9.5% sits in the top ten. This entry belongs to a study of T cell responses to AZD1222 COVID-19 vaccine. Whole-study results and caveats: Only six people who got AZD1222 tested seropositive at baseline.

This receptor was obtained from an adult in good health. The sequences come from peripheral blood, collected on day 0 of AZD1222 vaccination.

Written as DNA, the CDR3 is TGTGCCAGCAGTACCACGGGGGGGGGAATGAATGAGCAGTTCTTC. It specifies CASSTTGGGMNEQFF. The J gene is TRBJ2-1, the V gene TRBV27, with TRBD2 matching over 8 bases. The CDR3 covers 15 residues. Trimming at V came to 5 bases and at J to 7 bases, leaving 10 bases not matched to a gene. Germline CDR1 is MNHEY and CDR2 is SMNVEV (reference sequence).